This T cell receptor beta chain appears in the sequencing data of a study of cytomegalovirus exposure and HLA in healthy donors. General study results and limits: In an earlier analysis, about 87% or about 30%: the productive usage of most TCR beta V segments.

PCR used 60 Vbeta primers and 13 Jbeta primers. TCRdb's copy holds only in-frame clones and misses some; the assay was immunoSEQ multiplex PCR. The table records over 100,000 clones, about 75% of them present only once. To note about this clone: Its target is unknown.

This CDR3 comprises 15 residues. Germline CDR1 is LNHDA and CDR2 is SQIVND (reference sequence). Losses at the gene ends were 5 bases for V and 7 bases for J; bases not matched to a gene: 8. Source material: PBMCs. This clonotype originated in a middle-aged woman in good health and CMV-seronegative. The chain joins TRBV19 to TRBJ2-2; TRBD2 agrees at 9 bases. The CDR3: CASSFGGGAIGELFF. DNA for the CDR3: TGTGCCAGTAGTTTCGGCGGGGGGGCGATCGGGGAGCTGTTTTTT.